The rows below give T cell receptor beta chains drawn from one sample of a study of long-term antiretroviral therapy in people with HIV. Profiling relied on immunoSEQ multiplex PCR, and the TCRdb table lists in-frame clones only, not all of them. The table includes over 15,000 clones, just over 75% detected once. The sequences come from unsorted PBMCs, collected 2.1 years after starting antiretroviral therapy. Receptors were obtained from a man between 40 and 49 years old with HIV. The CDR3 runs from the conserved cysteine through the conserved F or W. D genes are given only for firm matches. Part of the rows lack a size; the others show once, few, many or a class for expanded clones.

clone_size d_call j_call v_call cdr3_aa
- - TRBJ2-5 TRBV6-6 CASSYSARETQYF
- - TRBJ2-3 TRBV4-1 CASSQERRLWGPRHTQYF
- - TRBJ1-1 TRBV4-1 CASSQDRTNTEAFF
few - TRBJ1-6 TRBV27 CASSFGDSPLHF
few - TRBJ2-1 TRBV7-9 CASSLDYNEQFF
few - TRBJ1-2 TRBV11-2 CASSLALGTLNYGYTF
- TRBD1 TRBJ1-5 TRBV19 CASSLSPGQGGNQPQHF
- - TRBJ1-2 TRBV10-2 CASRQTDYSDGYTF
- - TRBJ1-2 TRBV5-6 CASSLRGKESSYGYTF
once TRBD2 TRBJ2-5 TRBV5-6 CASSLGAGGEKETQYF
- - TRBJ1-2 TRBV5-4 CASSLEANYGYTF
few - TRBJ1-2 TRBV6-1 CASSEAKGNDGYTF
- - TRBJ2-7 TRBV5-8 CASSLDSLYEQYF
- - TRBJ1-6 TRBV9 CASSPGVATYNSPLHF
few TRBD1 TRBJ2-7 TRBV29-1 CSVEGDRGLYEQYF
- - TRBJ1-6 TRBV7-9 CASTKDQGALGAPLHF
- - TRBJ2-7 TRBV7-6 CASSSGPGPSYEQYF
- TRBD1 TRBJ2-2 TRBV4-1 CASSLTGGLDTGELFF
- - TRBJ2-5 TRBV9 CASSVDGLLQETQYF
few - TRBJ1-3 TRBV14 CASSQERIYSGNTIYF
- - TRBJ2-1 TRBV4-1 CASSLRGPDSNEQFF
few - TRBJ1-5 TRBV15 CATSGGAPRRDQPQHF
- - TRBJ1-4 TRBV11-2 CASSLGWEINEKLFF
- - TRBJ2-7 TRBV11-3 CASSPGGTASYEQYF
- - TRBJ1-2 TRBV19 CASSLSPSYGYTF
few - TRBJ1-1 TRBV5-1 CASSLDWGSSTEAFF
- TRBD1 TRBJ2-3 TRBV7-7 CASSPSTGGSTDTQYF
medium-sized TRBD1 TRBJ1-2 TRBV27 CASSWGSTGARGYTF
- - TRBJ1-5 TRBV27 CASSLGYHQPQHF
- - TRBJ1-3 TRBV7-2 CASSPSPTGGNTIYF
few - TRBJ1-1 TRBV6-6 CASSYSRGPEAFF
- TRBD1 TRBJ2-3 TRBV7-9 CASSLQQGATDTQYF
- TRBD1 TRBJ1-2 TRBV6-1 CASSEIEGQGPYGYTF
- - TRBJ2-2 TRBV2 CASSERGVERPGELFF
- - TRBJ1-6 TRBV25-1 CASSDPLGAYNSPLHF
- - TRBJ1-5 TRBV6-6 CASSRPPGEPQHF
- TRBD1 TRBJ2-7 TRBV27 CASSFAGGYEQYF